These 28 T cell receptor beta chains were all obtained from the same sample, sequenced in a study of Ad26.COV2.S vaccination and SARS-CoV-2 variants (dated by TCRdb to 2020 to 2022). The library was made by the immunoSEQ multiplex PCR assay. As stored in TCRdb, this immuneACCESS dataset retains in-frame rearrangements with V and J assigned. A fraction of the clones does not appear; measured against another copy, unresolved V genes explain less than half of the discrepancy, and the remainder lacks a known reason. Here the sample has 300,000 to 350,000 clones; around 90% occur a single time. About 5% of the sample is held by the ten biggest clonotypes. The treatment or condition label of this sample denotes: 15 to 20 received Ad26.COV2.S at low or high dose, single or two shots; roughly five received placebo; per-sample allocation not given. Repertoires of vaccine and placebo recipients were sequenced from samples taken on day 63 after the first injection.

Specimen: peripheral blood, collected in a trial of Ad26.COV2.S vaccine versus placebo. The receptor set was obtained from a person between 18 and 65 years old who received the Ad26.COV2.S COVID-19 vaccine or a placebo.

V and J are TRBV5-4 and TRBJ1-1; D perhaps matches TRBD1 (5 bases). This CDR3 has 14 residues. Trimming left V 0 bases short and J 0 bases short, with 6 bases between. Per the germline V gene, CDR1 is SGHNT and CDR2 is YYREEE (reference sequence). CDR3 bases: TGTGCCAGCAGCTTGGAGGGGTTGAACACTGAAGCTTTCTTT. Its protein is CASSLEGLNTEAFF.

In the case of this clone: One end of the junction fails to match germline, which may point to a read error. CDR3 amino acids: CATSGGIGGYTF. The CDR3 bases are TGTGCCACTAGTGGGGGGATCGGCGGCTACACCTTC. V is TRBV24-1 and J is TRBJ1-2; D might be TRBD1 (5 bases). There are 12 residues in the CDR3. CDR1 is KGHDR and CDR2 is SFDVKD in the germline V gene.

The J gene is TRBJ2-1, the V gene TRBV30, with D unresolved. Trimming took 1 base from V and 3 from J, leaving 7 bases between them. This CDR3 comprises 13 residues. Germline CDR1 is GTSNPN and CDR2 is SVGIG (reference sequence). The CDR3 protein is CAWSGAFYNEQFF. DNA of the CDR3: TGTGCCTGGAGTGGAGCCTTCTACAATGAGCAGTTCTTC.

The chain recombines TRBV5-6 with TRBJ1-1, with 7 bases identical to TRBD1. V was pared by 3 bases and J by 4 bases, with 3 bases of the junction left unmatched. This CDR3 has 13 amino acids. Germline lookup yields CDR1 SGHDT and CDR2 YYEEEE. The CDR3 region has the DNA TGTGCCAGCAGCTGGCGGGACAGCACTGAAGCTTTCTTT. Protein: CASSWRDSTEAFF.

This clone came up once. The rearrangement links TRBV4-3 to TRBJ2-1, with TRBD2 identical over 12 bases. The CDR3 is 18 residues long. Looked up from germline, CDR1 is LGHNA and CDR2 is YSLEER. The V segment lost 8 bases and the J segment 0 bases; nucleotides outside the gene matches: 11. In DNA form, the CDR3 reads TGCGCCAGCCCCCTCCTAGCGGGGGGGCGGGACTCCTACAATGAGCAGTTCTTC. This translates into CASPLLAGGRDSYNEQFF.

The chain couples TRBV7-2 to TRBJ1-2; D remains ambiguous. The CDR3 is 13 amino acids. Deletions cut 1 base from V and 6 bases from J, with 9 bases between. Germline V gene data show CDR1 as SGHTA and CDR2 as FQGNSA. The CDR3 DNA reads TGTGCCAGCAGCTTAGGTCGGACGGATGGCTACACCTTC. Translated, it gives CASSLGRTDGYTF.

The chain uses TRBV4-3 and TRBJ1-1; perhaps TRBD1 as D (5 bases). Germline lookup yields CDR1 LGHNA and CDR2 YSLEER. The CDR3 extends over 13 amino acids. Trimming removed 4 bases from V and 6 bases from J, with 12 bases in between. CDR3 sequence: CASSRGTDAEAFF. As DNA, the CDR3 is TGCGCCAGCAGCCGGGGGACCGACGCTGAAGCTTTCTTT.

This chain connects TRBV5-6 to TRBJ1-4, with 8 bases identical to TRBD1. CDR1 is SGHDT and CDR2 is YYEEEE in the germline V gene. The CDR3 sequence is 14 residues long. J gave up 10 bases and V 6 bases, and 11 bases lay outside the gene matches. Written as DNA, the CDR3 is TGTGCCAGCACCTCCGGGACAGGAGGAGGAAAACTGTTTTTT. As protein: CASTSGTGGGKLFF.

The chain links TRBV7-8 to TRBJ2-1, with D perhaps matching TRBD1 or TRBD2 (5 bases each). Germline V gene lookup returns CDR1 SGHVS and CDR2 FQNEAQ. Trimming stripped 1 base from V and 11 bases from J, with 12 bases between. This CDR3 spans 13 amino acids. CDR3 amino acids: CASSLGEGTKQFF. In nucleotides, the CDR3 is TGTGCCAGCAGCTTAGGGGAAGGGACCAAGCAGTTCTTC.

A word on this clone: The junction departs from the called germline gene at one end, perhaps through a read error. This chain joins TRBV6-6 and TRBJ1-2; 8 bases match TRBD1. Germline lookup yields CDR1 MNHNY and CDR2 SVGAGI (reference sequence). CDR3 size: 16 residues. The CDR3 nucleotides read TGTGCCAGCCAAAGGGGGCGACAGGGGCCTTCAGGAGTTAGGAGCTTC. Translating gives CASQRGRQGPSGVRSF.

The J gene is TRBJ1-2, the V gene TRBV6-5; D is undetermined. The CDR3 loop spans 12 amino acids. Germline lookup yields CDR1 MNHEY and CDR2 SVGAGI. The V end lost 11 bases, the J end lost 4 bases, and 14 bases lay between the germline ends. The CDR3 region is CAVRGGLYGYTF. The DNA of the CDR3 is TGTGCCGTGCGAGGCGGACTCTATGGCTACACCTTC.

The V call is TRBV27, the J call TRBJ2-2; D uncertain. CDR3 length equals 15 residues. Germline V CDR1 and CDR2: MNHEY, SMNVEV (reference sequence). V was shortened by 6 bases and J by 0 bases, with 11 bases between the two germline ends. The CDR3 DNA follows: TGTGCCAGCAGGGCTCGACGCGCGAACACCGGGGAGCTGTTTTTT. It codes for CASRARRANTGELFF.

This chain links TRBV25-1 with TRBJ2-7; the D is unclear. Trimming removed 7 bases from V and 1 base from J, with 5 bases in between. CDR1 is MGHDK and CDR2 is SYGVNS in the germline V gene. The CDR3 is 11 residues long. The DNA for the CDR3 is TGTGCCAGCAACCCTTCCTACGAGCAGTACGTC. It encodes CASNPSYEQYV.

The V gene is TRBV2, the J gene TRBJ1-2; tentative D call: TRBD1 (5 bases). The length of the CDR3 is 14 residues. V was pared by 6 bases and J by 4 bases, with 15 bases between. Germline CDR1 SNHLY, CDR2 FYNNEI. The chain's CDR3 is CASSGAGSIYGYTF. The CDR3 DNA reads as TGTGCCAGCAGCGGGGCCGGGTCCATCTATGGCTACACCTTC.

This clone was picked up a small number of times. CDR3 amino acids: CASSGSSYSPLHF. CDR3 coding DNA: TGTGCCAGCAGTGGATCCTCTTATTCACCCCTCCACTTT. The chain joins TRBV25-1 to TRBJ1-6; D is unresolved. Germline CDR1 and CDR2: MGHDK and SYGVNS. V gave up 4 bases and J gave up 8 bases, with 9 bases separating them. CDR3 length: 13 amino acids.

The chain couples TRBV27 to TRBJ2-7; 8 bases align to TRBD2. The CDR3 extends over 14 amino acids. Germline loops: CDR1 MNHEY, CDR2 SMNVEV (reference sequence). V dropped 2 bases and J dropped 6; count of bases not matched to a gene: 6. The chain's CDR3 is CASSLRAGVCEQYV. The CDR3 bases are TGTGCCAGCAGTTTAAGAGCGGGAGTATGCGAGCAGTACGTC.

This clone was detected once. CDR3: CAISGRDGEAFF. CDR3 in DNA: TGTGCCATCAGTGGAAGGGACGGTGAAGCTTTCTTT. V is TRBV10-3 and J is TRBJ1-1; D may be TRBD1 (5 bases). Germline CDR1 reads ENHRY; CDR2 reads SYGVKD. V lost 4 bases and J 7 bases, leaving 10 bases between the germline ends. The CDR3 is 12 residues long.

The chain is built from TRBV7-6 and TRBJ1-5; D is undetermined. V was shortened by 1 base and J by 7 bases, with 14 bases between the two germline ends. The germline V gene has CDR1 SGHVS and CDR2 FNYEAQ. This CDR3 is 15 amino acids long. The CDR3 loop is CASSLEAYIGQPQHF. CDR3 sequence (DNA): TGTGCCAGCAGCTTAGAGGCTTATATTGGGCAGCCCCAGCATTTT.

This clone was detected once. The chain has TRBV2 and TRBJ1-5, with 8 bases identical to TRBD1. The CDR3 has 16 residues. Germline values: CDR1 SNHLY, CDR2 FYNNEI. V shed 6 bases, J shed 4 bases, and the junction held 11 bases outside the gene matches. The CDR3 region is CASRTGVRSPNQPQHF. The CDR3, as DNA: TGTGCCAGCAGGACAGGGGTCCGGAGTCCGAATCAGCCCCAGCATTTT.

The genes are TRBV3-1 (or the pseudogene TRBV3-2) and TRBJ1-6; tentatively, D is TRBD1 (6 bases). The germline V gene encodes CDR1 LGHDT and CDR2 YNNKEL (reference sequence). The CDR3 spans 14 residues. The V gene lost 1 base and the J gene lost 11 bases, with 12 bases spanning the gap. CDR3 loop: CASSQGQGRTPLHF. CDR3 coding DNA: TGTGCCAGCAGCCAAGGGCAGGGGAGGACACCCCTCCACTTT.

This clone was detected once. J is TRBJ2-1 and V is TRBV7-2; possibly TRBD2 for D (6 bases). Germline lookup yields CDR1 SGHTA and CDR2 FQGNSA. Between the trimmed V and J ends, which lost 5 bases and 2 bases, there was a span of 19 bases. This CDR3 region has 17 residues. CDR3 region: CASSRSEGAVTYNEQFF. CDR3 nucleotide sequence: TGTGCCAGCAGCCGGTCGGAGGGAGCGGTAACCTACAATGAGCAGTTCTTC.

The rearrangement joins TRBV19 to TRBJ2-2; the D is unclear. Germline assignment: CDR1 LNHDA and CDR2 SQIVND (reference sequence). The V gene lost 7 bases and the J gene lost 3 bases, with 12 bases spanning the gap. This CDR3 spans 14 amino acids. In DNA form, the CDR3 reads TGTGCCAGTAAGGAACCATGGGACACCGGGGAGCTGTTTTTT. Translating gives CASKEPWDTGELFF.

This chain connects TRBV18 to TRBJ1-2; D may be TRBD1 (5 bases). This CDR3 is 14 amino acids long. Trimming removed 2 bases at V and 5 bases at J, with 12 bases between. Germline CDR1 reads KGHSH; CDR2 reads LQKENI. The CDR3 loop reads CASSPGRELYGYTF. CDR3 nucleotide sequence: TGTGCCAGCTCACCAGGCAGGGAACTTTATGGCTACACCTTC.

The chain carries TRBV9 and TRBJ1-5; the match to TRBD1 covers 10 bases. Germline V gives CDR1 SGDLS, CDR2 YYNGEE. Trimming took 3 bases from V and 8 from J; bases not matched to a gene: 11. The CDR3 covers 16 residues. The CDR3 here is CASSEDLGTGDEPQHF. The CDR3 DNA follows: TGTGCCAGCAGCGAGGACCTCGGGACAGGGGATGAGCCCCAGCATTTT.

This chain connects TRBV7-3 to TRBJ2-5; D may correspond to TRBD1 or TRBD2 (6 bases each). This CDR3 has 14 amino acids. The germline gives CDR1 SGHTA, CDR2 FQGTGA. V lost 2 bases, J lost 5 bases, and 12 bases lay in between. In DNA form, the CDR3 reads TGTGCCAGCAGCTTAGGGGGGCCGAGGGAGACCCAGTACTTC. Translation gives CASSLGGPRETQYF. The variable domain in full, completed from reference TRBV7-3 and TRBJ2-5, reads GAGVSQTPSNKVTEKGKYVELRCDPISGHTALYWYRQSLGQGPEFLIYFQGTGAADDSGLPNDRFFAVRPEGSVSTLKIQRTERGDSAVYLCASSLGGPRETQYFGPGTRLLVL.

V is TRBV28 and J is TRBJ2-5; TRBD2 matches at 11 bases. The ends lost 4 bases at V and 4 bases at J; junction bases unmatched: 11. Germline lookup yields CDR1 MDHEN and CDR2 SYDVKM. CDR3 length: 17 amino acids. The CDR3 nucleotides read TGTGCCAGCAGTTCAGCCTCCGGGACTAGCGGACTAGAGACCCAGTACTTC. Protein product: CASSSASGTSGLETQYF.

The rearrangement uses TRBV5-1 and TRBJ2-1; 11 bases are shared with TRBD2. The CDR3 totals 16 residues. V was pared by 2 bases and J by 7 bases, with 8 bases of the junction left unmatched. Germline loops: CDR1 SGHRS, CDR2 YFSETQ. The CDR3 region is CASSFPGTSGQNEQFF. The CDR3 DNA follows: TGCGCCAGCAGCTTTCCCGGGACTAGCGGACAGAATGAGCAGTTCTTC.

This clone was counted only a few times. V gene TRBV7-2 combines with J gene TRBJ2-3, with 9 bases lining up with TRBD2. This CDR3 has 18 amino acids. Germline lookup yields CDR1 SGHTA and CDR2 FQGNSA. After removal of 4 bases from V and 6 bases from J, the junction contained 17 bases not matched to a gene. CDR3 nucleotide sequence: TGTGCCAGCAGCTCCCGCCGGAATAGCGGGGGCCTCAGGGATACGCAGTATTTT. Protein sequence: CASSSRRNSGGLRDTQYF.